These T cell receptor beta chains were read from a single sample in a study of memory CD4+ T cells and cytomegalovirus serostatus. Produced via immunoSEQ multiplex PCR; TCRdb's table is partial and in-frame only. This table has more than 45,000 clones, 81% appearing once. Sequencing input: memory CD4+ T cells from blood. Receptor source: an adult in good health and CMV-seronegative. Each CDR3 is given with its conserved first and last residue. D genes are given only for firm matches. The size field is filled for only some rows; it gives once, few, many or a size class.

j_call v_call cdr3_length d_call clone_size cdr3_nt cdr3_aa
TRBJ1-5 TRBV18 14 . few TGTGCCAGCTCCCCTGACTACGGGGATCAGCCCCAGCATTTT CASSPDYGDQPQHF
TRBJ1-3 TRBV7-2 19 . . TGTGCCAGCAGCTTAGTAACCCCGGGACCGTGGGACTCTGGAAACACCATATATTTT CASSLVTPGPWDSGNTIYF
TRBJ1-2 TRBV28 13 TRBD1 . TGTGCCATCTTCAGACAGGGGGCGCGTGGCTACACCTTC CAIFRQGARGYTF
TRBJ2-7 TRBV10-3 14 . few TGTGCCATCAGCGATACAAGTACAGGGACCGAGCAGTACTTC CAISDTSTGTEQYF
TRBJ2-1 TRBV29-1 14 TRBD2 . TGCAGCGTTGCCGGCGGGAGCTCCTACAATGAGCAGTTCTTC CSVAGGSSYNEQFF
TRBJ1-1 TRBV7-8 15 TRBD1 . TGTGCCAGCAGCTACGAGTCCAGGGGGCGGCCTGAAGCTTTCTTT CASSYESRGRPEAFF
TRBJ2-1 TRBV7-2 13 . . TGTGCCAGCAGCTCGACAGTTTACAATGAGCAGTTCTTC CASSSTVYNEQFF
TRBJ1-1 TRBV29-1 10 . . TGCAGCGTTGCTGAGAGGATGGCTTTCTTT CSVAERMAFF
TRBJ1-4 TRBV28 14 TRBD1 once TGTGCCAGCAGCGTAGGGGGCGCAGATGAAAAACTGTTTTTT CASSVGGADEKLFF
TRBJ1-3 TRBV9 17 . . TGTGCCAGCAGCACCAGCGCCAGGGCAAGGATTGGAAACACCATATATTTT CASSTSARARIGNTIYF
TRBJ1-1 TRBV9 16 . . TGTGCCAGCAGCTTCCTACCAGGGTTTCAGGGCAGTGAAGCTTTCTTT CASSFLPGFQGSEAFF
TRBJ2-5 TRBV7-2 16 TRBD2 . TGTGCCAGCAGCTTTGGCACTAGCGGGGGCCAAGAGACCCAGTACTTC CASSFGTSGGQETQYF
TRBJ1-1 TRBV11-2 14 . . TGTGCCAGCAGCTTGGGACTTTCGAACACTGAAGCTTTCTTT CASSLGLSNTEAFF
TRBJ2-7 TRBV4-1 15 . . TGCGCCAGCAGCGTCCGGGACTGGGTCTCCTACGAGCAGTACTTC CASSVRDWVSYEQYF
TRBJ1-5 TRBV28 17 . . TGTGCCAGCAGTTTATGGTTGGTTAGGGAATTGAATCAGCCCCAGCATTTT CASSLWLVRELNQPQHF
TRBJ1-6 TRBV30 14 . . TGTGCCTGGAGTGTATCTTACGGGGACTCACCCCTCCACTTT CAWSVSYGDSPLHF
TRBJ1-1 TRBV7-9 17 . . TGTGCCAGCAGCTTAGGGGCTGGGGCAGGGATGGGAACTGAAGCTTTCTTT CASSLGAGAGMGTEAFF
TRBJ1-1 TRBV6-5 11 . . TGTGCCAGCAGGGGGCGGGAGGAAGCTTTCTTT CASRGREEAFF
TRBJ2-1 TRBV5-6 17 . . TGTGCCAGCAGCTTAAATGGGGACAGCGGGAGCTACAATGAGCAGTTCTTC CASSLNGDSGSYNEQFF
TRBJ2-7 TRBV12-5 15 TRBD1 once TGTGCTAGTGGTTTGGGGACAGGGGATTCCAACGAGCAGTACTTC CASGLGTGDSNEQYF
TRBJ1-1 TRBV5-1 14 . . TGCGCCAGCAGCGGAGGGGAGCCGGGGACTGAAGCTTTCTTT CASSGGEPGTEAFF
TRBJ1-3 TRBV19 17 TRBD1 . TGTGCCAGTAGTATCCCCCGGGACAGGGGCTCTGGAAACACCATATATTTT CASSIPRDRGSGNTIYF
TRBJ2-5 TRBV19 13 TRBD2 . TGTGCCTCGCGGGAGGGGAATGGGGAGACCCAGTACTTC CASREGNGETQYF
TRBJ1-2 TRBV28 19 TRBD1 . TGTGCCAGCAGTTTACCGTCAGGTTTCCGACAGGGGGCTGGCTATGGCTACACCTTC CASSLPSGFRQGAGYGYTF
TRBJ1-5 TRBV30 16 . . TGTGCCTGGAGTGCTCAGGTTGGGGCGTCCTACCAGCCCCAGCATTTT CAWSAQVGASYQPQHF
TRBJ2-1 TRBV2 11 . . TGTGCCAGCAGTCGGGGGTTTGAGCAGTTCTTC CASSRGFEQFF
TRBJ2-7 TRBV30 13 . . TGTGCCTGGAAGCGGAGCGATAAGTACGAGCAGTACTTC CAWKRSDKYEQYF
TRBJ2-1 TRBV6-1 16 TRBD2 . TGTGCCAGCAGTGAAGGCTGGACTAGCGGGAGGGGTGAGCAGTTCTTC CASSEGWTSGRGEQFF
TRBJ2-1 TRBV9 15 . . TGTGCCAGCAGCGTAGGAGTGGAACCGAACAATGAGCAGTTCTTC CASSVGVEPNNEQFF
TRBJ2-5 TRBV7-8 16 . . TGTGCCAGCAGCTTAACCAGGGAGCGGGCGCAAGAGACCCAGTACTTC CASSLTRERAQETQYF
TRBJ2-5 TRBV15 14 TRBD1 once TGTGCCACCAGCGTGAGACAGGGGGTTGAGACCCAGTACTTC CATSVRQGVETQYF
TRBJ2-7 TRBV9 14 . . TGTGCCAGCAGCCCTAGTTGGAGACCCTACGAGCAGTACTTC CASSPSWRPYEQYF
TRBJ1-4 TRBV27 18 TRBD1 . TGTGCCAGCAGTTCAAGCTTCGGACAGGCAGCAACTAATGAAAAACTGTTTTTT CASSSSFGQAATNEKLFF
TRBJ1-1 TRBV6-1 13 . once TGTGCCACCAAGGCAGGGCTGGGGACTGAAGCTTTCTTT CATKAGLGTEAFF
TRBJ1-2 TRBV2 15 . . TGTGCCAGCAGGGACGACAGGAGGGAGGTATATGGCTACACCTTC CASRDDRREVYGYTF
TRBJ2-1 TRBV11-1 13 . . TGTGCCAGCAGCTTAGCCTCTCAAGATGAGCAGTTCTTC CASSLASQDEQFF
TRBJ1-5 TRBV2 17 . . TGTGCCAGCAGTGAACGGGGATTGGGCAGGGGCTATCAGCCCCAGCATTTT CASSERGLGRGYQPQHF
TRBJ2-2 TRBV7-3 15 TRBD1 . TGTGCCAGCAGCTCGGGACAGCCGAACACCGGGGAGCTGTTTTTT CASSSGQPNTGELFF
TRBJ2-7 TRBV7-6 14 . . TGTGCCAGCAGCACGACCAGGGACTCCTACGAGCAGTACTTC CASSTTRDSYEQYF
TRBJ2-7 TRBV19 13 . . TGTGCCAGTACCCCAGGGGGGGGCTACGAGCAGTACTTC CASTPGGGYEQYF
TRBJ2-1 TRBV28 15 TRBD2 . TGTGCCAGCAGCCAACTAGCGGGAGGGAACAATGAGCAGTTCTTC CASSQLAGGNNEQFF
TRBJ1-6 TRBV10-2 14 . once TGCGCCAGCAGGGATAGCTCCTATAATTCACCCCTCCACTTT CASRDSSYNSPLHF
TRBJ1-2 TRBV14 14 TRBD1 . TGTGCCAGCAGTAAACGGTGGCAGGGGGGTGGCTACACCTTC CASSKRWQGGGYTF
TRBJ2-2 TRBV6-1 14 TRBD2 . TGTGCCAGCCCTAGGGGACTAGCAACCGGGGAGCTGTTTTTT CASPRGLATGELFF
TRBJ2-5 TRBV11-3 15 TRBD1 . TGTGCCAGCAGCTTAGAACAGGGGGCATTGGAGACCCAGTACTTC CASSLEQGALETQYF
TRBJ1-1 TRBV6-1 15 . . TGTGCCAGCAGTGTTTCCCCCCTCATGAACACTGAAGCTTTCTTT CASSVSPLMNTEAFF
TRBJ1-1 TRBV9 21 . once TGTGCCAGCAGCGCCCAGGAAGGAACAGGCGACAAACTTGGGGATATCACTGAAGCTTTCTTT CASSAQEGTGDKLGDITEAFF
TRBJ1-2 TRBV7-9 15 . few TGTGCCAGCAGCTTATCCGGTGAAGGAAGGGATGGCTACACCTTC CASSLSGEGRDGYTF
TRBJ1-5 TRBV7-2 15 . . TGTGCCAGCAAAACAGGGTTAGGGAGCAATCAGCCCCAGCATTTT CASKTGLGSNQPQHF
TRBJ1-5 TRBV2 16 . once TGTGCCAGCAGTGGAGGCCGGAGGGCGATTTTTAAGCCCCAGCATTTT CASSGGRRAIFKPQHF
TRBJ2-7 TRBV7-6 13 . . TGTGCCAGCAGCATCGGACAGCTATACGAGCAGTACTTC CASSIGQLYEQYF
TRBJ1-1 TRBV29-1 14 . few TGCAGCGGTCACCAGACGACGGGGAATACTGAAGCTTTCTTT CSGHQTTGNTEAFF
TRBJ2-7 TRBV15 12 . few TGTGCCACCAGCAATGATAGATTCAAGCAGTACTTC CATSNDRFKQYF
TRBJ1-1 TRBV30 12 . . TGTGCCTGGAGTACAACAAACACTGAAGCTTTCTTT CAWSTTNTEAFF